This T cell receptor (beta chain) was sequenced during a study of blood T cell repertoires in COVID-19. From germline, CDR1 is SEHNR and CDR2 FQNEAQ (reference sequence). Trimming took off 5 bases at V and 1 base at J, with 11 bases between the two ends. This CDR3 is built from 14 residues. Using immunoSEQ multiplex PCR, the repertoire was profiled, and TCRdb retains in-frame clones only, with some absent. The table records about 21,000 clones, 83% of them present only once. The chain couples TRBV7-9 to TRBJ1-1, with unresolved D. The origin of this receptor is a human donor in a cohort sampled during active COVID-19. The sequenced sample was peripheral blood. Here the CDR3 DNA reads TGTGCCAGCAGCCACAGCGGACGGAACACTGAAGCTTTCTTT. It yields the protein CASSHSGRNTEAFF.